The clone carrying this T cell receptor (beta chain) appeared many times. The data were taken from a study of regulatory T cells in long-lasting Graves disease. Time point described: newly diagnosed GD, antithyroid drugs for less than 3 months. There was RNA extracted from PBMCs, and the TCR library was made from it. Graves' disease diagnosis was established per American Thyroid Association guidelines. In Xi'an, China, an endocrinology department was the source of patients. TCR beta libraries were built with iRepertoire HTBI primers and Arm-PCR of CDR3 regions. Each CDR3 protein gets one entry after TCRdb re-called the multiplex PCR reads with MiXCR. The data show 420,000 or so distinct CDR3 sequences, 16% seen once. Per germline, CDR1 LGHDT and CDR2 YNNKEL (reference sequence). The CDR3 has 15 amino acids. Unmatched junction bases numbered 2, after V lost 1 base and J lost 4 bases. The sample also formed part of further work on T cells in Graves' hyperthyroidism and ophthalmopathy. This second study notes: Patients between 18 and 65 years old had hyperthyroidism, newly diagnosed and lasting under 2 months. First-round RT-PCR with HTBI primers amplified the TCR CDR3 region.

The chain combines TRBV3-1 with TRBJ2-7; the match to TRBD2 covers 12 bases. This receptor was identified in a woman between 18 and 29 years old with Graves disease. The source material was peripheral blood mononuclear cells (PBMCs), sampled at new diagnosis, from a patient treated with antithyroid drugs. The CDR3 coding sequence is TGTGCCAGCAGCCAAGGACTAGCGGGAGTATACGAGCAGTACTTC. Amino acid sequence: CASSQGLAGVYEQYF.